This T cell receptor beta chain was identified in a study of a mutant IDH1 vaccine in newly diagnosed glioma. Trimming pared 0 bases from V and 5 bases from J, leaving 22 bases between. From germline, CDR1 is LNHDA and CDR2 SQIVND (reference sequence). This CDR3 has 19 residues. Turning to this clone: Its antigen is not known.

The time point was: week 11, during vaccination. Doses comprised 300 ug of mutant IDH1 20-mer peptide each, plus topical imiquimod. Method: immunoSEQ multiplex PCR; TCRdb's copy keeps in-frame clones and lacks some. This sample yields 55,000 to 65,000 clones, of which 80% are seen a single time; more than 5.5% belongs to the top ten. This receptor was identified in a man aged 50-59 years with glioma. This material consisted of PBMCs, taken from a glioma patient whose treatment included an IDH1 peptide vaccine. The rearrangement links TRBV19 to TRBJ2-2; possibly TRBD2 for D (6 bases). CDR3: CASSIDPYKDYGLTGELFF. The DNA for the CDR3 is TGTGCCAGTAGTATAGACCCGTATAAGGACTACGGACTTACCGGGGAGCTGTTTTTT.